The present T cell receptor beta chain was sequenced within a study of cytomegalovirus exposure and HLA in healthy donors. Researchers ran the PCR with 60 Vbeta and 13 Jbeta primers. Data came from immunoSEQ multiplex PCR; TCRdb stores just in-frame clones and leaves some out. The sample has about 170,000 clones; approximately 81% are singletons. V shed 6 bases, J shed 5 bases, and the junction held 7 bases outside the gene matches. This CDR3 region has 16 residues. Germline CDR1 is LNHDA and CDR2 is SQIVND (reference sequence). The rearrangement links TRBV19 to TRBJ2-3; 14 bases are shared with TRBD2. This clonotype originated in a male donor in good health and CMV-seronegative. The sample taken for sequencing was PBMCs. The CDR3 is CASRLTSGRVVDTQYF. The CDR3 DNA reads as TGTGCCAGTAGGCTGACTAGCGGGAGGGTAGTAGATACGCAGTATTTT.